The clone carrying this TCR beta chain was picked up a small number of times. The sample belongs to a study of identical twins. Looked up from germline, CDR1 is SGHRS and CDR2 is YFSETQ. The CDR3 covers 17 residues. The ends lost 0 bases at V and 4 bases at J; junction bases unmatched: 8. TCRdb itself ran the 5' RACE reads through MiXCR, one entry per CDR3 protein. The repertoire holds 1.5 million to 2 million distinct CDR3 sequences, with less than 40% as singletons. The sample was cord blood. The chain combines TRBV5-1 with TRBJ2-1, with 9 bases matching TRBD2. This sequence originates from a newborn girl in good health. In DNA, the CDR3 is TGCGCCAGCAGCTTGGGGGGCGGGAGGGCCTTTTACAATGAGCAGTTCTTC. The encoded protein is CASSLGGGRAFYNEQFF.